This TCR beta chain comes out of a study of blood T cells in healthy people across ages. Regarding the study as a whole: Observed TCR beta diversity per million T cells went down as age went up. This fall followed a roughly linear course with age.

V lost 3 bases and J lost 1, with 3 bases in between. The length of the CDR3 is 11 residues. Germline loops: CDR1 SQVTM, CDR2 ANQGSEA. Comment on this clonotype: Its antigen is undetermined.

A second 7 to 11 cycle PCR used barcoded and J-beta primers. TCRdb independently ran MiXCR on the 5' RACE reads; one entry per CDR3 protein. In the table there are approximately 600,000 distinct CDR3 sequences, 58% of which are singletons. This receptor was taken from a man aged 55-75 years in good health. The sample comprised blood. The rearrangement uses TRBV29-1 and TRBJ2-5, with D unresolved. This CDR3 is CSVEIQETQYF. CDR3 DNA: TGCAGCGTTGAGATCCAAGAGACCCAGTACTTC.